This TCR beta chain emerged from a study of T cell responses to AZD1222 COVID-19 vaccine. The overall study: Pooling covered second doses at about 4 or about 12 weeks.

Concerning this clone: Its antigen is as yet unknown.

Germline CDR1 is LGHDT and CDR2 is YNNKEL (reference sequence). Trimming removed 2 bases from V and 9 bases from J, with 11 bases in between. The CDR3 extends over 14 amino acids. Regarding the study as a whole: It was only a handful of AZD1222 recipients who were seropositive at baseline. Nearly half of the spike-specific TCRs reportedly recognize variant regions that carry no mutations.

Only in-frame clones appear in the TCRdb table, and some are missing; sequencing was by immunoSEQ multiplex PCR. The sample shows 98,000 or so clones, approximately 88% of them seen only once. The source is an adult in good health. V usage is TRBV3-1 (or the pseudogene TRBV3-2) and J usage is TRBJ1-6; D unresolved. Sequencing used peripheral blood, obtained on day 0 of AZD1222 vaccination. CDR3 amino acids: CASSQRQDGSPLHF. The CDR3 DNA is TGTGCCAGCAGCCAACGGCAGGACGGTTCACCCCTCCACTTT.